The 32 T cell receptor beta chains below were found in one sample sequenced in a study of blood T cell repertoires in COVID-19. The table came from immunoSEQ multiplex PCR; TCRdb's copy has only in-frame clones and leaves some out. The top ten hold more than 10% of the sample, which has some 45,000 clones, roughly 90% seen once. Sequenced sample: peripheral blood. These receptors all stem from a human donor in a cohort sampled during active COVID-19.

V is TRBV27 and J is TRBJ1-5; 9 bases line up with TRBD1. The germline CDR1 and CDR2 sequences are MNHEY and SMNVEV (reference sequence). The CDR3 consists of 14 residues. V lost 4 bases and J lost 5; bases outside the gene matches: 3. The CDR3 DNA follows: TGTGCCAGCAGTTCGGACAGGGGCTATCAGCCCCAGCATTTT. This codes for CASSSDRGYQPQHF.

This CDR3 reads CASSVGGLNEKLFF. In DNA form, the CDR3 reads TGTGCCAGCAGCGTAGGGGGGCTTAATGAAAAACTGTTTTTT. This chain connects TRBV9 to TRBJ1-4, with D tentatively TRBD1 (6 bases). This CDR3 contains 14 residues. From germline, CDR1 is SGDLS and CDR2 YYNGEE. V was clipped by 0 bases and J by 4 bases, with 7 bases between them.

This clone was seen just once. The genes are TRBV5-4 and TRBJ1-2, with TRBD1 as a possible D gene (5 bases). The CDR3 covers 14 residues. The V gene's germline CDR1 is SGHNT and CDR2 YYREEE (reference sequence). Trimming stripped 1 base from V and 0 bases from J, with 7 bases between. For the CDR3, the DNA is TGTGCCAGCAGCTTGATAGGGGCTAACTATGGCTACACCTTC. Encoded protein: CASSLIGANYGYTF.

V is TRBV7-2 and J is TRBJ2-1, with 7 bases aligning to TRBD1. The germline gives CDR1 SGHTA, CDR2 FQGNSA. The CDR3 loop spans 14 amino acids. V shed 5 bases and J 10 bases; nucleotides not matched to a gene: 11. CDR3 in DNA: TGTGCCAGCAGCCCCCCCCCGGACAGGAGAGAGCAGTTCTTC. Translated, it gives CASSPPPDRREQFF.

The chain uses TRBV28 and TRBJ2-7; D may be TRBD1 (6 bases). Looked up from germline, CDR1 is MDHEN and CDR2 is SYDVKM. This CDR3 has 14 amino acids. The V end lost 8 bases, the J end lost 2 bases, and 16 bases lay between the germline ends. The CDR3 coding sequence is TGTGCCAGCTTCAACCTACAGGGTCCCTACGAGCAGTACTTC. It translates to CASFNLQGPYEQYF.

The rearrangement joins TRBV19 to TRBJ2-7; D unresolved. CDR3 length: 14 amino acids. V gave up 5 bases and J gave up 0 bases, with 11 bases separating them. CDR1 and CDR2 (germline): LNHDA, SQIVND (reference sequence). Here the CDR3 reads CASSSWPNSYEQYF. CDR3 in DNA: TGTGCCAGTAGTTCCTGGCCCAACTCCTACGAGCAGTACTTC.

The rearrangement links TRBV20-1 to TRBJ2-3, with 8 positions matching TRBD2. The V segment lost 3 bases and the J segment 5 bases; nucleotides outside the gene matches: 4. Germline-derived CDR1 and CDR2 are DFQATT and SNEGSKA (reference sequence). This CDR3 has 13 residues. The CDR3 loop reads CSASMAGGDTQYF. The CDR3 DNA is TGCAGTGCTAGTATGGCGGGAGGAGATACGCAGTATTTT.

The V and J genes are TRBV4-1 and TRBJ2-1; the match to TRBD2 covers 13 bases. V gave up 1 base and J gave up 8 bases; unmatched junction bases: 8. Germline V gives CDR1 MGHRA, CDR2 YSYEKL. The CDR3 is 17 amino acids. The CDR3 sequence: CASSQGPGLAGEDEQFF. The CDR3 bases are TGCGCCAGCAGCCAAGGACCTGGACTAGCGGGAGAGGATGAGCAGTTCTTC.

CDR3 loop: CASSAGQPGANVLTF. CDR3 coding DNA: TGCGCCAGCAGCGCCGGACAGCCTGGGGCCAACGTCCTGACTTTC. The genes are TRBV5-1 and TRBJ2-6; a possible D gene is TRBD1 (6 bases). CDR3 length: 15 amino acids. Trimming took off 4 bases at V and 2 bases at J, with 10 bases between the two ends. Germline V lookup: CDR1 SGHRS, CDR2 YFSETQ.

The chain carries TRBV7-2 and TRBJ1-2; D is unresolved. This CDR3 region has 15 residues. The V gene lost 2 bases and the J gene lost 0 bases, with 10 bases spanning the gap. CDR1 is SGHTA, CDR2 FQGNSA, per germline. The CDR3 reads CASSLSGVANYGYTF. The CDR3 nucleotides read TGTGCCAGCAGCTTATCCGGTGTTGCTAACTATGGCTACACCTTC.

The chain couples TRBV5-1 to TRBJ2-1, with TRBD2 as a possible D gene (5 bases). The germline V gene has CDR1 SGHRS and CDR2 YFSETQ. V lost 2 bases and J 2 bases, leaving 11 bases between the germline ends. This CDR3 contains 15 residues. The chain's CDR3 is CASSLGGSAYNEQFF. The CDR3 DNA sequence: TGCGCCAGCAGCTTAGGTGGGAGTGCCTACAATGAGCAGTTCTTC. Full variable domain (outside the CDR3, taken from reference TRBV5-1 and TRBJ2-1): KAGVTQTPRYLIKTRGQQVTLSCSPISGHRSVSWYQQTPGQGLQFLFEYFSETQRNKGNFPGRFSGRQFSNSRSEMNVSTLELGDSALYLCASSLGGSAYNEQFFGPGTRLTVL.

The chain has TRBV7-2 and TRBJ2-3, with TRBD1 matching 7 bases. V trimming: 5 bases; J trimming: 2 bases; junction bases outside the gene matches: 4. Germline V gives CDR1 SGHTA, CDR2 FQGNSA. The length of the CDR3 is 14 residues. The CDR3 protein is CASSIRGNTDTQYF. The CDR3 coding sequence is TGTGCCAGCAGCATCAGGGGGAACACAGATACGCAGTATTTT.

The J gene is TRBJ2-7, the V gene TRBV28, with 10 bases matching TRBD2. Trimming at V came to 7 bases and at J to 4 bases, leaving 4 bases not matched to a gene. The CDR3 consists of 13 residues. Germline V gene data show CDR1 as MDHEN and CDR2 as SYDVKM. In nucleotides, the CDR3 is TGTGCCAGCATAGCGGGGGGAGAGTACGAGCAGTACTTC. Amino acid sequence: CASIAGGEYEQYF.

This sequence joins TRBV3-1 (or the pseudogene TRBV3-2) and TRBJ1-1; D is possibly TRBD1 (5 bases). CDR1 is LGHDT and CDR2 is YNNKEL in the germline V gene (reference sequence). Trimming left V 4 bases short and J 11 bases short, with 17 bases between. This CDR3 is built from 13 residues. The CDR3 region is CASSPDTESGAFF. The CDR3 region has the DNA TGTGCCAGCAGCCCGGACACGGAGTCTGGTGCTTTCTTT.

The V and J genes are TRBV15 and TRBJ1-1, with 8 bases that match TRBD1. CDR1 and CDR2 (germline): LNHNV, YYDKDF (reference sequence). The CDR3 extends over 17 amino acids. The CDR3 DNA is TGTGCGACCGCTTCACCGGCGACAGGGGTTCTGAACACTGAAGCTTTCTTT. Amino acid sequence: CATASPATGVLNTEAFF.

The chain joins TRBV28 to TRBJ1-1; D gene ambiguous. The CDR3 contains 13 residues. In germline, CDR1 is MDHEN, CDR2 SYDVKM. Trimming stripped 1 base from V and 1 base from J, with 4 bases between. CDR3 amino acids: CASSLYGNTEAFF. DNA for the CDR3: TGTGCCAGCAGTTTATACGGGAACACTGAAGCTTTCTTT.

The chain has TRBV23-1 and TRBJ1-5; a possible D gene is TRBD1 (6 bases). TRBV23-1 is known as an ORF, though its function is uncertain. This CDR3 region has 15 residues. Trimming stripped 4 bases from V and 1 base from J, with 11 bases between. The DNA for the CDR3 is TGCGCCAGCAGTCTCGGGGGGCTGAGCAATCAGCCCCAGCATTTT. This encodes CASSLGGLSNQPQHF.

V usage is TRBV9 and J usage is TRBJ2-5, with D unresolved. Germline V CDR1 and CDR2: SGDLS, YYNGEE. The CDR3 is made up of 15 amino acids. V lost 1 base, J lost 1 base, and 11 bases lay in between. The CDR3 DNA sequence: TGTGCCAGCAGCGTATCGAGCGTACTCCAAGAGACCCAGTACTTC. It translates to CASSVSSVLQETQYF.

This chain uses TRBV18 with TRBJ2-3, with 9 positions matching TRBD2. The CDR3 extends over 15 amino acids. V shed 4 bases, J shed 3 bases, and the junction held 5 bases outside the gene matches. Germline-derived CDR1 and CDR2 are KGHSH and LQKENI. CDR3 region: CASSLSGGKTDTQYF. Here the CDR3 DNA reads TGTGCCAGCTCACTAAGCGGGGGGAAGACAGATACGCAGTATTTT.

V and J are TRBV6-5 and TRBJ2-7; 10 bases match TRBD1. Germline CDR1 MNHEY, CDR2 SVGAGI. V lost 7 bases and J lost 3; bases outside the gene matches: 3. The CDR3 length is 13 residues. The CDR3 sequence is CASTRTGGYEQYF. DNA of the CDR3: TGTGCCAGCACCCGGACAGGGGGCTACGAGCAGTACTTC.

This chain uses TRBV5-5 with TRBJ2-3, with 10 bases aligning to TRBD2. The CDR3 length is 15 residues. V lost 5 bases, J lost 1 base, and 4 bases stayed unmatched. CDR1 and CDR2 (germline): SGHKS, YYEKEE (reference sequence). CDR3: CASSSGLARTDTQYF. CDR3 DNA: TGTGCCAGCAGTTCGGGACTAGCGCGCACAGATACGCAGTATTTT.

This clone was counted a single time. The V call is TRBV19, the J call TRBJ2-7; D might be TRBD2 (7 bases). The V gene's germline CDR1 is LNHDA and CDR2 SQIVND (reference sequence). This CDR3 contains 14 residues. V gave up 6 bases and J gave up 3 bases, with 15 bases separating them. CDR3 coding DNA: TGTGCCAGTAGAGCGCGGGGGCGGGGCTACGAGCAGTACTTC. Translation gives CASRARGRGYEQYF.

This clone is a singleton in its sample. The chain combines TRBV11-2 with TRBJ2-1; 10 bases map to TRBD1. J gave up 7 bases and V 5 bases, and 11 bases lay outside the gene matches. Germline assignment: CDR1 SGHAT and CDR2 FQNNGV. This CDR3 comprises 16 residues. DNA of the CDR3: TGTGCCAGCAGCCTCCTACTGGGACAGGGGCGGAATGAGCAGTTCTTC. Translating it yields CASSLLLGQGRNEQFF.

The chain couples TRBV9 to TRBJ1-1, with TRBD1 matching over 8 bases. Unmatched junction bases numbered 5, after V lost 3 bases and J lost 4 bases. Germline CDR1 reads SGDLS; CDR2 reads YYNGEE. The CDR3 extends over 14 amino acids. This CDR3 reads CASSGGQVATEAFF. The DNA for the CDR3 is TGTGCCAGCAGCGGGGGACAGGTAGCCACTGAAGCTTTCTTT.

The gene calls are TRBV27 and TRBJ2-4, with a weak D call TRBD1 (6 bases). The CDR3 has 15 amino acids. Germline V lookup: CDR1 MNHEY, CDR2 SMNVEV (reference sequence). V was clipped by 8 bases and J by 7 bases, with 21 bases between them. CDR3 DNA: TGTGCCAGCGGCTCGAATGGACAGTGGGGGAACATTCAGTACTTC. It specifies CASGSNGQWGNIQYF.

The chain uses TRBV28 and TRBJ2-7, with TRBD2 matching 12 bases. The junction had 6 bases not matched to a gene; V was cut back by 5 bases and J by 4 bases. This CDR3 is built from 15 residues. CDR1 is MDHEN and CDR2 is SYDVKM in the germline V gene. CDR3 protein: CASSQNGLAGYEQYF. In nucleotides, the CDR3 is TGTGCCAGCAGTCAAAACGGACTAGCGGGGTACGAGCAGTACTTC.

The chain joins TRBV5-4 to TRBJ2-7, with D perhaps TRBD2 (5 bases). V was shortened by 2 bases and J by 3 bases, with 9 bases between the two germline ends. Germline values: CDR1 SGHNT, CDR2 YYREEE (reference sequence). This CDR3 is built from 13 residues. Here the CDR3 reads CASSLIGVYEQYF. CDR3 nucleotide sequence: TGTGCCAGCAGCTTAATCGGGGTCTACGAGCAGTACTTC.

The V gene is TRBV6-5, the J gene TRBJ2-1, with D possibly matching TRBD1 (6 bases). Trimming removed 2 bases from V and 5 bases from J, with 16 bases in between. The CDR3 totals 16 residues. Germline values: CDR1 MNHEY, CDR2 SVGAGI. CDR3 protein: CASSYTGTRVHNEQFF. The CDR3 bases are TGTGCCAGCAGTTACACCGGGACACGCGTGCACAATGAGCAGTTCTTC.

CDR3 amino acids: CASSSKTGWGRYNEQFF. The CDR3 DNA reads as TGTGCCAGCAGTTCCAAGACAGGTTGGGGGCGTTACAATGAGCAGTTCTTC. V gene TRBV28 combines with J gene TRBJ2-1; D may be TRBD1 (6 bases). Trimming removed 4 bases from V and 4 bases from J, with 20 bases in between. The CDR3 spans 17 residues. The germline V gene has CDR1 MDHEN and CDR2 SYDVKM.

The V gene is TRBV4-1, the J gene TRBJ2-3; a possible D gene is TRBD1 (5 bases). Germline values: CDR1 MGHRA, CDR2 YSYEKL. V shed 2 bases and J shed 13 bases, with 13 bases lying between them. CDR3 size: 12 residues. For the CDR3, the DNA is TGCGCCAGCAGCCAATCTCAGGGTTATAAGTATTTT. Translating it yields CASSQSQGYKYF.

The chain has TRBV5-1 and TRBJ1-5; D ambiguous. Germline loops: CDR1 SGHRS, CDR2 YFSETQ. Trimming took off 7 bases at V and 11 bases at J, with 13 bases between the two ends. The CDR3 is 11 amino acids. In DNA form, the CDR3 reads TGCGCCAGCCCAACCTTTTCGGCCCAGCATTTT. Translated, it gives CASPTFSAQHF.

J is TRBJ2-7 and V is TRBV20-1, with D unclear. The length of the CDR3 is 11 residues. Germline V gives CDR1 DFQATT, CDR2 SNEGSKA (reference sequence). V was clipped by 5 bases and J by 2 bases, with 7 bases between them. The CDR3 DNA is TGCAGTGCTCCCCGGGCCTACGAGCAGTACTTC. It is translated as CSAPRAYEQYF.